A selection of T cell receptor beta chains follows, all from one sample in a study of tumor-infiltrating lymphocytes in oesophageal squamous cell carcinoma. Each CDR3 protein gets one entry after TCRdb re-called the PCR reads with MiXCR. The sample includes about 15,000 distinct CDR3 sequences, roughly half of them seen just once. Sequencing was performed on esophageal tumor tissue. All receptors derive from a female donor with esophageal squamous cell carcinoma. Both conserved end residues are part of each CDR3. A D gene is named only where the DNA matches it firmly. Size values are once, few and many counts, or a class for expanded clones, and some rows have none.

D gene,V gene,J gene,clone size,CDR3 protein,CDR3 DNA
.,TRBV27,TRBJ2-5,few,CASSLDVGTQYF,TGTGCCAGCAGTTTGGACGTTGGGACCCAGTACTTC
.,TRBV6-1,TRBJ2-3,few,CASSDARTSTDTQYF,TGTGCCAGCAGTGACGCCCGGACTAGCACAGATACGCAGTATTTT
.,TRBV28,TRBJ2-3,.,CASSFPRNKDYNHSPLHF,TGTGCCAGCAGTTTCCCTCGGAATAAAGACTATAATCATTCACCCCTCCACTTC
TRBD1,TRBV7-9,TRBJ2-7,.,CASSSGTGVQNEQYF,TGTGCCAGCAGCTCCGGGACAGGGGTCCAGAATGAGCAGTACTTC
.,TRBV19,TRBJ2-6,many,CASSIRRARSGANVLTF,TGTGCCAGTAGTATTCGCCGGGCCCGCTCTGGGGCCAACGTCCTGACTTTC
.,TRBV7-2,TRBJ2-6,.,CASSFALSGANVLTF,TGTGCCAGCAGCTTTGCTCTCTCTGGGGCCAACGTCCTGACTTTC
TRBD1,TRBV7-2,TRBJ2-7,.,CASSLGGGAYEQYF,TGTGCCAGCAGCTTAGGAGGGGGCGCCTACGAGCAGTACTTC
.,TRBV7-2,TRBJ1-6,.,CASSDGTLPFSPLHF,TGTGCCAGCAGCGACGGAACTCTTCCTTTTTCACCCCTCCACTTT
.,TRBV6-1,TRBJ2-3,.,CASSEEPTSSSTDTQYF,TGTGCCAGCAGTGAAGAACCAACCTCCAGTAGCACAGATACGCAGTATTTT
TRBD2,TRBV18,TRBJ2-7,.,CASSLRTSGRSEINEQYF,TGTGCCAGCTCACTCCGGACTAGCGGGAGATCAGAGATTAACGAGCAGTACTTC
.,TRBV7-3,TRBJ2-5,.,CASSLSSGETQYF,TGTGCCAGCAGCTTAAGCTCAGGAGAGACCCAGTACTTC
TRBD1,TRBV7-9,TRBJ2-2,few,CASSKGTGGTGELFF,TGTGCCAGCAGCAAGGGGACAGGGGGCACCGGGGAGCTGTTTTTT
.,TRBV6-1,TRBJ2-7,.,CASRDDSGWEQYF,TGTGCCAGCAGGGACGACTCTGGGTGGGAGCAGTACTTC
.,TRBV7-6,TRBJ2-7,many,CASSLGTGTFAYEQYF,TGTGCCAGCAGCTTAGGAACAGGGACTTTTGCCTACGAGCAGTACTTC
.,TRBV27,TRBJ1-1,.,CASSTQERGSTEAFF,TGTGCCAGCAGTACACAGGAACGGGGGAGCACTGAAGCTTTCTTT
.,TRBV6-2/TRBV6-3,TRBJ2-2,once,CASSYHPPYNTGELFF,TGTGCCAGCAGTTACCACCCCCCTTATAACACCGGGGAGCTGTTTTTT